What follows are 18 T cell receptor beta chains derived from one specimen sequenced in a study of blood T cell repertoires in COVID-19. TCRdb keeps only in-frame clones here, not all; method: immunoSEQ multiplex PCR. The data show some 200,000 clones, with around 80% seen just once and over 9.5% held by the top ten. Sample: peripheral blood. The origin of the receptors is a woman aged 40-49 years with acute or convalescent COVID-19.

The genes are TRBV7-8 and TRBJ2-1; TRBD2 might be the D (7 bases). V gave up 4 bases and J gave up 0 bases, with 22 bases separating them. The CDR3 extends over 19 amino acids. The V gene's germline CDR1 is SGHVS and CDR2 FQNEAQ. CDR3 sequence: CASSYIWEGGAISYNEQFF. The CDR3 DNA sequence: TGTGCCAGCAGCTATATTTGGGAGGGGGGGGCTATCTCCTACAATGAGCAGTTCTTC.

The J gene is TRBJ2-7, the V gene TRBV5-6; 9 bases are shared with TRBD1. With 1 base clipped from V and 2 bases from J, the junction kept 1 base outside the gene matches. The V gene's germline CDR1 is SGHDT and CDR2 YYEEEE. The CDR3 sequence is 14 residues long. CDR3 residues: CASSLTGGAYEQYF. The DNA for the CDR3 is TGTGCCAGCAGCTTGACAGGGGGCGCCTACGAGCAGTACTTC.

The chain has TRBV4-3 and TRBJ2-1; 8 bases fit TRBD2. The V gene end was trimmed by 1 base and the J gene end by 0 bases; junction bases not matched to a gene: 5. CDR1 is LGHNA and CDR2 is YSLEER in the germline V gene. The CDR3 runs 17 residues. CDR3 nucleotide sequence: TGCGCCAGCAGCCAAGCTTCTGGACTAGCCTCCTACAATGAGCAGTTCTTC. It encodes CASSQASGLASYNEQFF.

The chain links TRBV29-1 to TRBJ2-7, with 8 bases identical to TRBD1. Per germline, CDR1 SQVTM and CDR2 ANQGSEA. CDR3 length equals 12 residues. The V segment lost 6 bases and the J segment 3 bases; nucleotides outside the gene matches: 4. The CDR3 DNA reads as TGCAGCGTCCTGACAGGGGACTACGAGCAGTACTTC. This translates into CSVLTGDYEQYF.

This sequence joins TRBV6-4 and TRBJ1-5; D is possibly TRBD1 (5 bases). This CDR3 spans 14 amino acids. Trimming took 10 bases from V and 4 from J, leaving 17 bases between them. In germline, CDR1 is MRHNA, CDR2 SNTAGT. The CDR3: CATFRGRVNQPQHF. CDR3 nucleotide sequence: TGTGCCACCTTCCGGGGGAGGGTAAATCAGCCCCAGCATTTT.

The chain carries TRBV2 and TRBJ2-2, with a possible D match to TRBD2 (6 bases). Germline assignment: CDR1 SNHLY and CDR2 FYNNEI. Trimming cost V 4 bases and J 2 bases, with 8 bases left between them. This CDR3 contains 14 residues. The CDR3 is CASSVGGNTGELFF. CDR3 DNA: TGTGCCAGCAGTGTCGGGGGAAACACCGGGGAGCTGTTTTTT.

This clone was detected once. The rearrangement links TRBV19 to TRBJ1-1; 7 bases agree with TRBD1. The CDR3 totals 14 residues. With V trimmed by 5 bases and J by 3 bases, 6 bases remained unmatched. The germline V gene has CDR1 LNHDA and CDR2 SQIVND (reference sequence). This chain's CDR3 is CASSSIDRDTEAFF. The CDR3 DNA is TGTGCCAGTAGTTCTATCGACAGGGACACTGAAGCTTTCTTT.

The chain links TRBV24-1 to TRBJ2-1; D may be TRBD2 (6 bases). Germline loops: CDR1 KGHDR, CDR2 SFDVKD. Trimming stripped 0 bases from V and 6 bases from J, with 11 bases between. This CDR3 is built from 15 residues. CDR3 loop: CATSDLQAGLNEQFF. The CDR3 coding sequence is TGTGCCACCAGTGATTTGCAGGCGGGACTCAATGAGCAGTTCTTC.

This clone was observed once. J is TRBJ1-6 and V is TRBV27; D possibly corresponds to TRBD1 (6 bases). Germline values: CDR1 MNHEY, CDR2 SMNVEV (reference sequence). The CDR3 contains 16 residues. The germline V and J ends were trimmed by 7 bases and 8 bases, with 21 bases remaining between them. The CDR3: CASTPLGQLKDSPLHF. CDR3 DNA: TGTGCCAGCACCCCCCTTGGACAGCTCAAAGATTCACCCCTCCACTTT.

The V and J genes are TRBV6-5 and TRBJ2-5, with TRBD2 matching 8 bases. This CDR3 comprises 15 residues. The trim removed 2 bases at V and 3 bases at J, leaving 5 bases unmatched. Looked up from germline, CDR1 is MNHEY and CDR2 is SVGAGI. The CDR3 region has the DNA TGTGCCAGCAGTTACGTCTTTAGCGGGAAAGAGACCCAGTACTTC. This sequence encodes CASSYVFSGKETQYF.

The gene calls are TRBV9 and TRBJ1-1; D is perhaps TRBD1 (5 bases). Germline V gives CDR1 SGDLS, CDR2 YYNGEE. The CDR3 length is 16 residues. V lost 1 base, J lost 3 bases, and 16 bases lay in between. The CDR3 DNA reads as TGTGCCAGCAGCGTACACCCAGGGCGGGGGGACACTGAAGCTTTCTTT. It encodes CASSVHPGRGDTEAFF.

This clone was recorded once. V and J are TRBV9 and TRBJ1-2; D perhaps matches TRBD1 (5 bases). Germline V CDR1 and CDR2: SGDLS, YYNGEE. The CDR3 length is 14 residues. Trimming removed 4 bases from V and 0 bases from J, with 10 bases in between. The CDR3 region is CASSRTQTNYGYTF. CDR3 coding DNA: TGTGCCAGCAGCCGGACACAGACTAACTATGGCTACACCTTC.

Written as DNA, the CDR3 is TGTGCCAGTTCCCCTATCGCGGGGGGCAGATATAGCAATCAGCCCCAGCATTTT. It is translated as CASSPIAGGRYSNQPQHF. The genes are TRBV19 and TRBJ1-5, with D possibly TRBD1 on 6 matching bases. CDR3 size: 18 residues. The germline V gene encodes CDR1 LNHDA and CDR2 SQIVND (reference sequence). V gave up 8 bases and J gave up 0 bases, with 23 bases separating them.

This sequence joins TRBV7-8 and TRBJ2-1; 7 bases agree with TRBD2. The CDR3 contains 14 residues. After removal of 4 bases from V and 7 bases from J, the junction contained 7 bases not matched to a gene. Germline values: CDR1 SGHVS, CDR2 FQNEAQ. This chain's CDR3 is CASSSGSGVNEQFF. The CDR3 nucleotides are TGTGCCAGCAGCTCAGGGAGCGGGGTTAATGAGCAGTTCTTC.

The CDR3 DNA follows: TGTGCCAGCAGCCAAGTGGACAGTTCCACAGATACGCAGTATTTT. This codes for CASSQVDSSTDTQYF. The chain is built from TRBV14 and TRBJ2-3; possible D gene TRBD1, 6 bases. V was trimmed by 1 base and J by 2 bases, leaving 10 bases between them. Germline CDR1 reads SGHDN; CDR2 reads FVKESK. This CDR3 comprises 15 residues. The variable domain in full, with the rest retrieved from reference TRBV14 and TRBJ2-3, is EAGVTQFPSHSVIEKGQTVTLRCDPISGHDNLYWYRRVMGKEIKFLLHFVKESKQDESGMPNNRFLAERTGGTYSTLKVQPAELEDSGVYFCASSQVDSSTDTQYFGPGTRLTVL.

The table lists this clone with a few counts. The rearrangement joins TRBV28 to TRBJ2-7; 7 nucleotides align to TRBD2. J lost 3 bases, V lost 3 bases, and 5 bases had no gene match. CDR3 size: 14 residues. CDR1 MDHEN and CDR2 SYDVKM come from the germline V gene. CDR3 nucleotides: TGTGCCAGCAGTTTTGCTAGCGGAAACTACGAGCAGTACTTC. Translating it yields CASSFASGNYEQYF.

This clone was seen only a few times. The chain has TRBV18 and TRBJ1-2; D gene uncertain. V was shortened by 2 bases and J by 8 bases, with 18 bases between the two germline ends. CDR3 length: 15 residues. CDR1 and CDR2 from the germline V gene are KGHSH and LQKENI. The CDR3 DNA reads TGTGCCAGCTCACCAGCGCAAGGCCAGACGGGAGGCTACACCTTC. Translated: CASSPAQGQTGGYTF.

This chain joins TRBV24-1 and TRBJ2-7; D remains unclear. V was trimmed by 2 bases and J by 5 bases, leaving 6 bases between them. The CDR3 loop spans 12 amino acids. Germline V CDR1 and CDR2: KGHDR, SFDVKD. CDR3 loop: CATSDSYNEQYF. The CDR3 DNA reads TGTGCCACCAGTGATTCTTACAACGAGCAGTACTTC.